One and the same sample provided the 29 T cell receptor beta chains below, sequenced in a study of radiation and T cells in renal cell carcinoma. Libraries were prepared by immunoSEQ multiplex PCR; TCRdb keeps only in-frame clonotypes and omits some of them. The sample includes 100,000 to 150,000 clones, 65% to 85% of them seen just once. Time point indicated: blood 2 weeks post-SBRT. Treatment reported: 15 Gy SBRT to primary tumor, nephrectomy 4 weeks later. The sample consisted of blood, taken from a patient whose treatment included radiotherapy and nephrectomy. The origin of the receptors is a man aged 50-59 years with renal cell carcinoma.

This clone is a singleton in its sample. The V gene is TRBV7-2, the J gene TRBJ1-4, with D possibly TRBD1 on 6 matching bases. Germline V gene data show CDR1 as SGHTA and CDR2 as FQGNSA. The CDR3 sequence is 16 residues long. V lost 0 bases and J lost 3, with 11 bases in between. The CDR3 nucleotides read TGTGCCAGCAGCTTAGCCGGGGGGCGGTCTAATGAAAAACTGTTTTTT. This translates into CASSLAGGRSNEKLFF.

CDR3 loop: CASSLDGQGAGGYTF. The CDR3 nucleotides read TGTGCCAGCAGCTTAGATGGACAGGGGGCTGGTGGCTACACCTTC. The J gene is TRBJ1-2, the V gene TRBV7-9, with 11 bases identical to TRBD1. Germline-derived CDR1 and CDR2 are SEHNR and FQNEAQ (reference sequence). Trimming removed 1 base from V and 7 bases from J; junction bases left unmatched: 5. The length of the CDR3 is 15 residues.

This clone has just one count. This rearrangement joins TRBV4-2 to TRBJ1-1, with D perhaps matching TRBD1 (5 bases). The CDR3 extends over 18 amino acids. Trimming removed 0 bases from V and 0 bases from J, with 17 bases in between. CDR1 and CDR2 from the germline V gene are LGHNA and YNFKEQ. CDR3 in amino acids: CASSQERGRAQMNTEAFF. In nucleotides, the CDR3 is TGTGCCAGCAGCCAAGAAAGGGGACGGGCACAAATGAACACTGAAGCTTTCTTT.

The CDR3 loop is CASSKEPLDANYGYTF. In DNA form, the CDR3 reads TGTGCCAGCAGTAAGGAACCCCTCGACGCCAACTATGGCTACACCTTC. The chain joins TRBV27 to TRBJ1-2; unclear D gene. Germline V gene data show CDR1 as MNHEY and CDR2 as SMNVEV (reference sequence). The CDR3 runs to 16 residues. Between the trimmed V and J ends, which lost 5 bases and 2 bases, there was a span of 18 bases.

The V and J genes are TRBV13 and TRBJ2-5, with 7 bases aligning to TRBD1. CDR1 and CDR2 from the germline V gene are PRHDT and FYEKMQ (reference sequence). The V gene end was trimmed by 6 bases and the J gene end by 10 bases; junction bases not matched to a gene: 14. This CDR3 has 14 residues. The CDR3 region has the DNA TGTGCCAGCAGTTACAGGGGTCCCGTGTTTGACCAGTACTTC. Its translation is CASSYRGPVFDQYF.

This sequence joins TRBV15 and TRBJ2-1, with 10 bases that match TRBD2. Germline values: CDR1 LNHNV, CDR2 YYDKDF (reference sequence). Germline trimming cut 8 bases from V and 8 bases from J; bases unmatched to any gene: 15. This CDR3 is 16 amino acids long. Written as DNA, the CDR3 is TGTGCCACCGCACCTAGACTAGCGGGTGTACTTGATGAGCAGTTCTTC. Encoded protein: CATAPRLAGVLDEQFF.

V is TRBV5-1 and J is TRBJ2-3; D might be TRBD1 or TRBD2, each matching 6 bases. The V end lost 3 bases, the J end lost 1 base, and 12 bases lay between the germline ends. Germline V lookup: CDR1 SGHRS, CDR2 YFSETQ. This CDR3 spans 15 amino acids. The CDR3 spells CASSSWGAGTDTQYF. The DNA of the CDR3 is TGCGCCAGCAGCTCCTGGGGGGCCGGCACAGATACGCAGTATTTT.

The rearrangement links TRBV5-1 to TRBJ1-1, with D unresolved. The CDR3 runs to 15 residues. Trimming shortened V by 0 bases and J by 0 bases, and 9 bases separated the two germline ends. CDR1 and CDR2 (germline): SGHRS, YFSETQ. The CDR3 loop is CASSLAGYMNTEAFF. Written as DNA, the CDR3 is TGCGCCAGCAGCTTGGCCGGTTATATGAACACTGAAGCTTTCTTT.

The table lists this clone with a count of one. The chain carries TRBV2 and TRBJ1-4; tentative D call: TRBD1 (6 bases). CDR3 length: 13 amino acids. V lost 7 bases to trimming and J lost 8 bases, with 14 bases between them. Germline assignment: CDR1 SNHLY and CDR2 FYNNEI. The CDR3: CASNYGGREKLFF. CDR3 coding DNA: TGTGCCAGCAATTACGGGGGCCGGGAAAAACTGTTTTTT.

The rearrangement joins TRBV10-3 to TRBJ2-1, with 10 bases aligning to TRBD2. Germline V lookup: CDR1 ENHRY, CDR2 SYGVKD. CDR3 length: 15 residues. Losses at the gene ends were 2 bases for V and 8 bases for J; bases not matched to a gene: 6. The CDR3 spells CAISEGAGGVDEQFF. The DNA of the CDR3 is TGTGCCATCAGTGAGGGAGCGGGAGGGGTTGATGAGCAGTTCTTC.

The CDR3 reads CASRTTALYGYTF. The CDR3 coding sequence is TGTGCCAGCAGGACGACAGCCCTCTATGGCTACACCTTC. The J gene is TRBJ1-2, the V gene TRBV6-1; TRBD1 might be the D (5 bases). Trimming left V 6 bases short and J 4 bases short, with 12 bases between. The CDR3 runs to 13 residues. Germline V gene lookup returns CDR1 MNHNS and CDR2 SASEGT.

As for this clone: This sample also contains other DNA sequences that code for the same CDR3. The chain links TRBV10-3 to TRBJ2-5; tentatively, D is TRBD1 (5 bases). CDR3 length: 12 amino acids. Germline V lookup: CDR1 ENHRY, CDR2 SYGVKD. V lost 3 bases to trimming and J lost 5 bases, with 7 bases between them. The CDR3 region is CAISDRGETQYF. The CDR3 coding sequence is TGTGCCATCAGTGATAGGGGCGAGACCCAGTACTTC.

The chain combines TRBV18 with TRBJ1-2, with a possible D match to TRBD1 (6 bases). Between the trimmed V and J ends, which lost 3 bases and 3 bases, there was a span of 11 bases. Germline CDR1 reads KGHSH; CDR2 reads LQKENI. There are 14 residues in the CDR3. This chain's CDR3 is CASSPSRGDYGYTF. For the CDR3, the DNA is TGTGCCAGCTCACCGAGCAGGGGCGACTATGGCTACACCTTC.

V is TRBV30 and J is TRBJ2-5, with D unclear. This CDR3 comprises 14 residues. From germline, CDR1 is GTSNPN and CDR2 SVGIG (reference sequence). The germline V and J ends were trimmed by 1 base and 2 bases, with 11 bases remaining between them. The CDR3 spells CAWSDRSLQETQYF. The DNA for the CDR3 is TGTGCCTGGAGTGACCGGAGCCTTCAAGAGACCCAGTACTTC. The variable domain in full, completed from reference TRBV30 and TRBJ2-5, reads SQTIHQWPATLVQPVGSPLSLECTVEGTSNPNLYWYRQAAGRGLQLLFYSVGIGQISSEVPQNLSASRPQDRQFILSSKKLLLSDSGFYLCAWSDRSLQETQYFGPGTRLLVL.

This chain joins TRBV30 and TRBJ2-3, with 14 bases fitting TRBD2. Germline V lookup: CDR1 GTSNPN, CDR2 SVGIG (reference sequence). The V segment lost 3 bases and the J segment 1 base; nucleotides outside the gene matches: 3. The CDR3 length is 16 residues. The CDR3 protein is CAWRRLAGGGTDTQYF. CDR3 DNA sequence: TGTGCCTGGAGACGACTAGCGGGGGGGGGCACAGATACGCAGTATTTT.

This clone appeared a few times. The V gene is TRBV7-9, the J gene TRBJ2-7, with unresolved D. CDR1 is SEHNR, CDR2 FQNEAQ, per germline (reference sequence). Trimming cost V 2 bases and J 5 bases, with 16 bases left between them. This CDR3 has 15 residues. The CDR3 region is CASSLLSSQRDEQYF. CDR3 sequence (DNA): TGTGCCAGCAGCTTACTGTCAAGTCAACGGGACGAGCAGTACTTC.

In nucleotides, the CDR3 is TGCGCCAGCAGTCCCGCCCTCTCCAATGAGCAGTTCTTC. Protein: CASSPALSNEQFF. This rearrangement joins TRBV5-1 to TRBJ2-1; no definite D call. Trimming took 5 bases from V and 6 from J, leaving 12 bases between them. There are 13 residues in the CDR3. Germline loops: CDR1 SGHRS, CDR2 YFSETQ. The complete variable domain, with remaining parts taken from reference TRBV5-1 and TRBJ2-1, reads KAGVTQTPRYLIKTRGQQVTLSCSPISGHRSVSWYQQTPGQGLQFLFEYFSETQRNKGNFPGRFSGRQFSNSRSEMNVSTLELGDSALYLCASSPALSNEQFFGPGTRLTVL.

V usage is TRBV28 and J usage is TRBJ1-2; tentative D call: TRBD1 (6 bases). Germline values: CDR1 MDHEN, CDR2 SYDVKM. The CDR3 has 17 amino acids. The V end was cut by 5 bases, the J end by 4 bases, with 23 bases between. CDR3 in amino acids: CASSAPSLGQGSYGYTF. The CDR3 nucleotides read TGTGCCAGCAGTGCTCCCTCATTGGGTCAGGGGAGCTATGGCTACACCTTC.

J is TRBJ1-1 and V is TRBV20-1, with D perhaps TRBD1 (5 bases). Germline V gene sequence: CDR1 DFQATT, CDR2 SNEGSKA (reference sequence). This CDR3 region has 11 residues. The CDR3 nucleotides are TGCAGCACGTCAGGGCCTACTGAAGCTTTCTTT. This gives the protein CSTSGPTEAFF.

This chain joins TRBV9 and TRBJ2-1; TRBD2 aligns across 10 bases. The V gene's germline CDR1 is SGDLS and CDR2 YYNGEE. The CDR3 is made up of 15 amino acids. J gave up 6 bases and V 2 bases, and 5 bases lay outside the gene matches. The CDR3 coding sequence is TGTGCCAGCAGCGTTAGCGGGGGGAAATTCAATGAGCAGTTCTTC. Protein product: CASSVSGGKFNEQFF. Filled out from reference TRBV9 and TRBJ2-1, the complete variable domain reads DSGVTQTPKHLITATGQRVTLRCSPRSGDLSVYWYQQSLDQGLQFLIQYYNGEERAKGNILERFSAQQFPDLHSELNLSSLELGDSALYFCASSVSGGKFNEQFFGPGTRLTVL.

The chain links TRBV4-2 to TRBJ2-7; 7 bases are shared with TRBD1. Germline values: CDR1 LGHNA, CDR2 YNFKEQ. Unmatched junction bases numbered 10, after V lost 4 bases and J lost 4 bases. The CDR3 contains 15 residues. This chain's CDR3 is CASSRSGQGVYEQYF. The DNA of the CDR3 is TGTGCCAGCAGCCGGTCGGGGCAGGGGGTATACGAGCAGTACTTC.

V and J are TRBV21-1 and TRBJ2-2; the table's TRBD1 call for D was not verified on the DNA. TRBV21-1 is noted as a pseudogene. CDR3 length: 20 amino acids. The CDR3, as DNA: TGTGCCAGCAGCAAAGCCCCGGACAGGGGGTTCGATTCCGACACCGGGGAGCTGTTTTTT. This gives the protein CASSKAPDRGFDSDTGELFF.

CDR3 protein: CASKAGGVETQYF. The CDR3 DNA follows: TGTGCCAGCAAAGCGGGAGGAGTAGAGACCCAGTACTTC. The chain joins TRBV28 to TRBJ2-5; TRBD2 matches 9 bases. Germline values: CDR1 MDHEN, CDR2 SYDVKM. Unmatched junction bases numbered 4, after V lost 7 bases and J lost 4 bases. The CDR3 is made up of 13 amino acids.

The chain recombines TRBV10-2 with TRBJ1-5; D unclear. Trimming left V 6 bases short and J 7 bases short, with 19 bases between. Germline V gene lookup returns CDR1 WSHSY and CDR2 SAAADI. The CDR3 consists of 15 residues. The CDR3 nucleotides read TGCGCCAGCAGCCCCGCGGAAGGATTTTTCCAGCCCCAGCATTTT. This codes for CASSPAEGFFQPQHF.

The V and J genes are TRBV4-3 and TRBJ2-5; D gene unclear. The CDR3 has 15 amino acids. Germline V gives CDR1 LGHNA, CDR2 YSLEER. Trimming cost V 3 bases and J 2 bases, with 13 bases left between them. This CDR3 is CASSQSKNTQETQYF. The CDR3 DNA reads as TGCGCCAGCAGCCAGTCAAAGAACACGCAAGAGACCCAGTACTTC.

The CDR3 DNA sequence: TGTGCCAGCAGTGAGGCAGCTAACTATGGCTACACCTTC. Its translation: CASSEAANYGYTF. This chain connects TRBV2 to TRBJ1-2, with no clear D. Trimming left V 3 bases short and J 0 bases short, with 5 bases between. The CDR3 consists of 13 residues. Per the germline V gene, CDR1 is SNHLY and CDR2 is FYNNEI.

The V and J genes are TRBV18 and TRBJ1-3; perhaps TRBD1 as D (5 bases). Trimming pared 0 bases from V and 0 bases from J, leaving 15 bases between. Germline V gene data show CDR1 as KGHSH and CDR2 as LQKENI. The CDR3 contains 18 residues. In DNA form, the CDR3 reads TGTGCCAGCTCACCACCGAGGGCAGGGTCCCCCTCTGGAAACACCATATATTTT. It encodes CASSPPRAGSPSGNTIYF.

In the case of this clone: Since a much larger clone is just one base distant, this may be a read error. This sequence joins TRBV2 and TRBJ1-1; no definite D call. The CDR3 sequence is 14 residues long. Germline V lookup: CDR1 SNHLY, CDR2 FYNNEI. Deletions cut 3 bases from V and 0 bases from J, with 8 bases between. CDR3 sequence (DNA): TGTGCCAGCAGTGATCGGCGGGTGAACACTGAAGCTTTCTTT. Its protein product is CASSDRRVNTEAFF.

The chain joins TRBV6-6 to TRBJ1-5, with D perhaps matching TRBD1 (5 bases). V lost 2 bases, J lost 7 bases, and 9 bases lay in between. Looked up from germline, CDR1 is MNHNY and CDR2 is SVGAGI (reference sequence). This CDR3 has 13 residues. The CDR3 is CASSYEGMQPQHF. In DNA form, the CDR3 reads TGTGCCAGCAGTTACGAGGGGATGCAGCCCCAGCATTTT.